These 3 T cell receptor beta chains came from one sample sequenced in a study of blood T cell repertoires in COVID-19. The method was immunoSEQ multiplex PCR; TCRdb's version includes in-frame clones alone and lacks a portion of them. The sample yields about 370,000 clones, roughly 90% seen once. The sample comprised PBMCs or T cells enriched from blood (not recorded which). These receptors originate from a woman aged 35 to 49 who had been exposed to COVID-19.

The chain uses TRBV18 and TRBJ2-1, with TRBD2 identical over 9 bases. This CDR3 has 15 residues. CDR1 is KGHSH and CDR2 is LQKENI in the germline V gene. Germline trimming cut 6 bases from V and 4 bases from J; bases unmatched to any gene: 7. The CDR3 region is CASSTGLAEYNEQFF. The CDR3 DNA reads TGTGCCAGCTCCACGGGACTAGCCGAATACAATGAGCAGTTCTTC. The variable domain in full, completed from reference TRBV18 and TRBJ2-1, reads NAGVMQNPRHLVRRRGQEARLRCSPMKGHSHVYWYRQLPEEGLKFMVYLQKENIIDESGMPKERFSAEFPKEGPSILRIQQVVRGDSAAYFCASSTGLAEYNEQFFGPGTRLTVL.

The chain joins TRBV5-1 to TRBJ1-2; 8 positions agree with TRBD1. Germline assignment: CDR1 SGHRS and CDR2 YFSETQ. Trimming at V came to 3 bases and at J to 1 base, leaving 20 bases not matched to a gene. The CDR3 extends over 20 amino acids. In DNA, the CDR3 is TGCGCCAGCAGCTCATGGACAGGGTTTGCTCTGGCCTTGGATAACTATGGCTACACCTTC. It translates to CASSSWTGFALALDNYGYTF.

The sample holds one count of this clone. The chain recombines TRBV29-1 with TRBJ1-5; 8 nucleotides match TRBD1. Unmatched junction bases numbered 2, after V lost 4 bases and J lost 6 bases. In germline, CDR1 is SQVTM, CDR2 ANQGSEA. This CDR3 spans 12 amino acids. The CDR3 DNA sequence: TGCAGCGTTGCAGGGGGCGGTCAGCCCCAGCATTTT. It specifies CSVAGGGQPQHF.